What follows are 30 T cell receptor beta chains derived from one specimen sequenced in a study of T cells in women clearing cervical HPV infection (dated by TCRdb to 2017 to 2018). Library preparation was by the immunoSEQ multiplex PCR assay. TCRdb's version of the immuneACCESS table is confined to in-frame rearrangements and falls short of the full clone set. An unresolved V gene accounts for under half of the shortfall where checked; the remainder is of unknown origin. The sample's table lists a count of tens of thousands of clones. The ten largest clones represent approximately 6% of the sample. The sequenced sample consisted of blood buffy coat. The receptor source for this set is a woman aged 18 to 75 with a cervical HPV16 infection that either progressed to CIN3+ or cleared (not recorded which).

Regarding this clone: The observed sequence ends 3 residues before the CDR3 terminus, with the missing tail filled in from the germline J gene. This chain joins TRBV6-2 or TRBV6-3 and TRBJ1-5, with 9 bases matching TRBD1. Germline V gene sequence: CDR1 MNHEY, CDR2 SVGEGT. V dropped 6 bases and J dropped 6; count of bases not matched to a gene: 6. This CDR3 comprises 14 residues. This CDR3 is CASSWDRVSQPQHF. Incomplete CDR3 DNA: TGTGCCAGCAGCTGGGACAGGGTTTCTCAGCCC.

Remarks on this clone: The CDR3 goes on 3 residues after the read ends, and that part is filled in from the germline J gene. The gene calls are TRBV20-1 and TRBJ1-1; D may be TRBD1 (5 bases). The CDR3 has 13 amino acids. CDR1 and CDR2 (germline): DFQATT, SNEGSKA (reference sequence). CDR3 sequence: CSARVTQGGGAFF. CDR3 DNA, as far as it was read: TGCAGTGCTAGAGTGACGCAAGGCGGGGGA.

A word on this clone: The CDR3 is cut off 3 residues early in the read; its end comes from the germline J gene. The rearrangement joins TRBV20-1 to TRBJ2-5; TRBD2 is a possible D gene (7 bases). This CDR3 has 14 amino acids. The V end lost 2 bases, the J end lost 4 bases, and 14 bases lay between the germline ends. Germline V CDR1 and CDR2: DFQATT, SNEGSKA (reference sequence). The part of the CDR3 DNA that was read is TGCAGTGCTAGAAGGGGGGGAGGAGTAGAGACC. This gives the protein CSARRGGGVET. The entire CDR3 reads CSARRGGGVETQYF.

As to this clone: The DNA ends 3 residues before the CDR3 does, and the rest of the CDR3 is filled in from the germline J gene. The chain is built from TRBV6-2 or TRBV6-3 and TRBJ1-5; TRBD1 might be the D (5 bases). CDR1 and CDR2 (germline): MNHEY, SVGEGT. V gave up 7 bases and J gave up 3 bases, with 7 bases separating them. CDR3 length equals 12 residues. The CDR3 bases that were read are TGTGCCAGCACAGGGTTCAATCAGCCC. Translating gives CASTGFNQP. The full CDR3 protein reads CASTGFNQPQHF.

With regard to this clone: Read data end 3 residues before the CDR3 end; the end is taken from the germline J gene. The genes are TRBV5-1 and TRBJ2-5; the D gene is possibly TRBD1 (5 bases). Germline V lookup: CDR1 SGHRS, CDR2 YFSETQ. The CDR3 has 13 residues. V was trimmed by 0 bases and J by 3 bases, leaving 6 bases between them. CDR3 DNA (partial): TGCGCCAGCAGCTTGGTGACAGAAGAGACC. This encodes CASSLVTEET. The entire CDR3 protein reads CASSLVTEETQYF.

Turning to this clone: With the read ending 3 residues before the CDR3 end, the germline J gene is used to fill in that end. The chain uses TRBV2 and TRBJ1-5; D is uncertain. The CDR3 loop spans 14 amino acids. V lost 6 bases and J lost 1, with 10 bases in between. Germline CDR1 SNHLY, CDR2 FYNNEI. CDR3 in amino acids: CASSRGRSNQPQHF. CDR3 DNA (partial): TGTGCCAGCAGCCGGGGAAGAAGCAATCAGCCC.

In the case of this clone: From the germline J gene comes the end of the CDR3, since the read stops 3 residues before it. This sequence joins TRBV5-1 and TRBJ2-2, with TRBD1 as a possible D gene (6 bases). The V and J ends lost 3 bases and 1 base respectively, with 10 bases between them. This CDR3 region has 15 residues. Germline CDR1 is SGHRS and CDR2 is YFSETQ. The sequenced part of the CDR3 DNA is TGCGCCAGCAGCTCGGGACACCTGAACACCGGGGAG. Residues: CASSSGHLNTGE. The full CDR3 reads CASSSGHLNTGELFF. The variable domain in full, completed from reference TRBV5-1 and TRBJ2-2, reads KAGVTQTPRYLIKTRGQQVTLSCSPISGHRSVSWYQQTPGQGLQFLFEYFSETQRNKGNFPGRFSGRQFSNSRSEMNVSTLELGDSALYLCASSSGHLNTGELFFGEGSRLTVL.

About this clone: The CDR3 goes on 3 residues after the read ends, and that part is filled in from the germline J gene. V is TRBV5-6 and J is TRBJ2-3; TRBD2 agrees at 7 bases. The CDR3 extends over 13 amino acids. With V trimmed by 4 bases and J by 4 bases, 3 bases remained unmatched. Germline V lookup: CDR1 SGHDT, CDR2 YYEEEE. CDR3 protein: CASSLTSPDTQYF. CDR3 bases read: TGTGCCAGCAGCCTGACTAGCCCAGATACG.

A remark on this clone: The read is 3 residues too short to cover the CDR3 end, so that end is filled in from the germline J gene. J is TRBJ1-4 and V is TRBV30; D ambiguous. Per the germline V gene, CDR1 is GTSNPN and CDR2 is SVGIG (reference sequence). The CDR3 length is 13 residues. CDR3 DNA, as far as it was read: TGTGCCTGGAGCCCCCCCGGGGTGGAAGGA. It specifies CAWSPPGVEG. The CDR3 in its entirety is CAWSPPGVEGLFF. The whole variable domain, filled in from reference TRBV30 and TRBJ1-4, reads SQTIHQWPATLVQPVGSPLSLECTVEGTSNPNLYWYRQAAGRGLQLLFYSVGIGQISSEVPQNLSASRPQDRQFILSSKKLLLSDSGFYLCAWSPPGVEGLFFGSGTQLSVL.

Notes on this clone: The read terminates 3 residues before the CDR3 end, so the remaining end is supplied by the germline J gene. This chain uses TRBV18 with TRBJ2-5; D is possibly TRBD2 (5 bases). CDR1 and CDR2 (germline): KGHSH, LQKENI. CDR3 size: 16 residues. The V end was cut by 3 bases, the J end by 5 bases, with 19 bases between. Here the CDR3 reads CASSPRQTSGSETQYF. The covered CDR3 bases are TGTGCCAGCTCACCGAGGCAGACCAGCGGCTCTGAGACC.

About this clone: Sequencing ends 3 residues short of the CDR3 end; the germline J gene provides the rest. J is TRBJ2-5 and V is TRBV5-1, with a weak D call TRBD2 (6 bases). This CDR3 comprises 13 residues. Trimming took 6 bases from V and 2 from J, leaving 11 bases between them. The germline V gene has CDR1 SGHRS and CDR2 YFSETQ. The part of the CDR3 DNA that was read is TGCGCCAGCATGGCGGGAAATCAAGAGACC. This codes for CASMAGNQET. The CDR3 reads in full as CASMAGNQETQYF. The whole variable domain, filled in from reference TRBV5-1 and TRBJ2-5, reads KAGVTQTPRYLIKTRGQQVTLSCSPISGHRSVSWYQQTPGQGLQFLFEYFSETQRNKGNFPGRFSGRQFSNSRSEMNVSTLELGDSALYLCASMAGNQETQYFGPGTRLLVL.

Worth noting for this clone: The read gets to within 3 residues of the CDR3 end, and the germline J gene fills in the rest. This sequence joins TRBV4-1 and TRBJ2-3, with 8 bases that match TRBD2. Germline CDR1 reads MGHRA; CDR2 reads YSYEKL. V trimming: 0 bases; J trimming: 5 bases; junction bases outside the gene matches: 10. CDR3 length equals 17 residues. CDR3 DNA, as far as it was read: TGCGCCAGCAGCCAAGATCGGGGGGGGGCGATCGGAGATACG. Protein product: CASSQDRGGAIGDT. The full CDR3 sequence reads CASSQDRGGAIGDTQYF.

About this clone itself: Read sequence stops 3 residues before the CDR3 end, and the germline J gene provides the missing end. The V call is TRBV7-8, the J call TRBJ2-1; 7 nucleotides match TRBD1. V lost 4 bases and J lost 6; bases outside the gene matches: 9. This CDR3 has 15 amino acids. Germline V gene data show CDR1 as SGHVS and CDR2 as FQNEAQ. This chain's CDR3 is CASSSYRGRGNEQFF. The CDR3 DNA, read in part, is TGTGCCAGCAGCTCCTACAGGGGTAGAGGCAATGAG. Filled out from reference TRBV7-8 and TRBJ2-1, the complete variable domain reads GAGVSQSPRYKVAKRGQDVALRCDPISGHVSLFWYQQALGQGPEFLTYFQNEAQLDKSGLPSDRFFAERPEGSVSTLKIQRTQQEDSAVYLCASSSYRGRGNEQFFGPGTRLTVL.

The CDR3 bases that were read are TGTGCCATCAGTGCCAGCTCCTACGAG. Translating it yields CAISASSYE. The whole CDR3 sequence is CAISASSYEQYF. This chain uses TRBV10-3 with TRBJ2-7; D is unclear. Read sequence stops 3 residues before the CDR3 end, and the germline J gene provides the missing end. Trimming removed 4 bases at V and 0 bases at J, with 4 bases between. The CDR3 length is 12 residues. CDR1 and CDR2 from the germline V gene are ENHRY and SYGVKD.

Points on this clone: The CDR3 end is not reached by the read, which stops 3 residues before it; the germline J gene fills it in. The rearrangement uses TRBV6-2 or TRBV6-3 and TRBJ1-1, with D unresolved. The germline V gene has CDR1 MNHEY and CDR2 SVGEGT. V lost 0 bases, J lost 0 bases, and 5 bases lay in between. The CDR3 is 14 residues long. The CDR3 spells CASSYSTMNTEAFF. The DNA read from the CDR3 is TGTGCCAGCAGTTACTCCACAATGAACACTGAA.

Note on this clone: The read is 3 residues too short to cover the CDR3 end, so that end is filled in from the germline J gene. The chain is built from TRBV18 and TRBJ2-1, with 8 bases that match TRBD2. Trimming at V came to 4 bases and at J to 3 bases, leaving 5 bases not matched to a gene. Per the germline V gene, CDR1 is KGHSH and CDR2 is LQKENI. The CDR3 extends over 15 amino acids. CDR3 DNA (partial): TGTGCCAGCTCACGGGGTAGCGGGAACTACAATGAG. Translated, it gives CASSRGSGNYNE. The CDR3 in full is CASSRGSGNYNEQFF.

Incomplete CDR3 DNA: TGTGCCAGCAGCGAACTAGCGGGAGCCACAGATACG. Protein: CASSELAGATDT. The full CDR3 reads CASSELAGATDTQYF. The chain combines TRBV6-1 with TRBJ2-3, with 11 bases matching TRBD2. The DNA ends 3 residues before the CDR3 does, and the rest of the CDR3 is filled in from the germline J gene. The germline gives CDR1 MNHNS, CDR2 SASEGT. The CDR3 covers 15 residues. V lost 6 bases to trimming and J lost 2 bases; unmatched junction nucleotides: 4.

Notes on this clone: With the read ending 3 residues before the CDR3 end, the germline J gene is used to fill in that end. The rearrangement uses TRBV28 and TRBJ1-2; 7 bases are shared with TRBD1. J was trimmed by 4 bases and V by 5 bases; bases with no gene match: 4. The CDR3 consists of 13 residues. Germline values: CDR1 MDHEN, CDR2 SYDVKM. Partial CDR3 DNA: TGTGCCAGCAGTCCCGACAGGGCCTATGGC. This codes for CASSPDRAYG. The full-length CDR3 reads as CASSPDRAYGYTF.

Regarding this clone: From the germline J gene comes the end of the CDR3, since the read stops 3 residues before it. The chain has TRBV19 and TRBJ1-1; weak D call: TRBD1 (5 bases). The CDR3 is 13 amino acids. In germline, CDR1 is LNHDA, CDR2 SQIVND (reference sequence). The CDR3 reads CASSIEKGMKAFF. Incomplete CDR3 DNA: TGTGCCAGTAGTATAGAGAAGGGGATGAAA.

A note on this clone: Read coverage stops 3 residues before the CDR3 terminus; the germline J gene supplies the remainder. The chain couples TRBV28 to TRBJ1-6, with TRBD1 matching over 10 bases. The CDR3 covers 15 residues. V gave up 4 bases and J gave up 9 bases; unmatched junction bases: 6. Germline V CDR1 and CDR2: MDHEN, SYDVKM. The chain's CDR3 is CASSSSGTGASPLHF. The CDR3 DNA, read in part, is TGTGCCAGCAGTTCCTCCGGGACAGGGGCTTCACCC.

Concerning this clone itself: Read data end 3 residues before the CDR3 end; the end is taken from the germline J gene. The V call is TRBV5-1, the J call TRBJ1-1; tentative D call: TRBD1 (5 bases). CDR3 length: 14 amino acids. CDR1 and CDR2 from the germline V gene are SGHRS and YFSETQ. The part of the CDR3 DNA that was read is TGCGCCAGCAGCGCAGATCCCGGCAGGGCCGAA. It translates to CASSADPGRAE. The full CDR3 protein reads CASSADPGRAEAFF.

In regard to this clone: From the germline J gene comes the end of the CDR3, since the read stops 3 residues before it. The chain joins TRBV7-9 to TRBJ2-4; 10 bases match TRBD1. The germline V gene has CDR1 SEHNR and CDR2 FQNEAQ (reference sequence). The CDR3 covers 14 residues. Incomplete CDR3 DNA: TGTGCCAGCAGCCCGGCCGGGACAGGGGAAGGT. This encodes CASSPAGTGEG. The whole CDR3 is CASSPAGTGEGQYF.

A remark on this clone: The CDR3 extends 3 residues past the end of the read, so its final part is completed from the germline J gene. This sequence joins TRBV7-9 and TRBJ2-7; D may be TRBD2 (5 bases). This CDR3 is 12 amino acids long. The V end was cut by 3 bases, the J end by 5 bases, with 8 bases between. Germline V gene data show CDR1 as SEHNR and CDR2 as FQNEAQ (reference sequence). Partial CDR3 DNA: TGTGCCAGCAGCTTTACCGGGGACGAG. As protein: CASSFTGDE. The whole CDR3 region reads CASSFTGDEQYF.

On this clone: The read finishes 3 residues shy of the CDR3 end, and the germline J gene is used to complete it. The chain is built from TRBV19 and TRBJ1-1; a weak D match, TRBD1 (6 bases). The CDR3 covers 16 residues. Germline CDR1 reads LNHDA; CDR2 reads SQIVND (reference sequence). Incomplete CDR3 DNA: TGTGCCAGTAGTATAGGAGCTCAGGGGAGGTTTTCAGAA. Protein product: CASSIGAQGRFSE. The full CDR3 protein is CASSIGAQGRFSEAFF. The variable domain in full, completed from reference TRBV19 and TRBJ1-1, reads DGGITQSPKYLFRKEGQNVTLSCEQNLNHDAMYWYRQDPGQGLRLIYYSQIVNDFQKGDIAEGYSVSREKKESFPLTVTSAQKNPTAFYLCASSIGAQGRFSEAFFGQGTRLTVV.

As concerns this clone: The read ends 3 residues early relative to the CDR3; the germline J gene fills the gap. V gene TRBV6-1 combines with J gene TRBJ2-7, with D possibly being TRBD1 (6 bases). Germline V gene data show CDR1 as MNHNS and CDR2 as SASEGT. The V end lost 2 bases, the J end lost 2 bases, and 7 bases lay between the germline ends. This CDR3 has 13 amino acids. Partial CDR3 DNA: TGTGCCAGCAGTGAAAGACAGGCCTACGAG. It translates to CASSERQAYE. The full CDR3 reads CASSERQAYEQYF.

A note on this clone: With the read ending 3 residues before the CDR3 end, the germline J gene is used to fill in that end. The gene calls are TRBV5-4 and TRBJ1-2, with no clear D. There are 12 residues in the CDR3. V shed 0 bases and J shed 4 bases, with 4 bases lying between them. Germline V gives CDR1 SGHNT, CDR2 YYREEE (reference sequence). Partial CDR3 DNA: TGTGCCAGCAGCTTGGACAGCTATGGC. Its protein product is CASSLDSYG. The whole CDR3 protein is CASSLDSYGYTF.

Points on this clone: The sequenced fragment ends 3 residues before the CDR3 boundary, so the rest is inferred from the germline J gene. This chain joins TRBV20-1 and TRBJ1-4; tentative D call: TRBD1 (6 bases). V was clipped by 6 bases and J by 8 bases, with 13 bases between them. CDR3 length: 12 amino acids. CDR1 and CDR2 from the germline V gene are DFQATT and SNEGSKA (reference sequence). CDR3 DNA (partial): TGCAGTGCGCAGGGGCAGGGCGAAAAA. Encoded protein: CSAQGQGEK. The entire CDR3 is CSAQGQGEKLFF.

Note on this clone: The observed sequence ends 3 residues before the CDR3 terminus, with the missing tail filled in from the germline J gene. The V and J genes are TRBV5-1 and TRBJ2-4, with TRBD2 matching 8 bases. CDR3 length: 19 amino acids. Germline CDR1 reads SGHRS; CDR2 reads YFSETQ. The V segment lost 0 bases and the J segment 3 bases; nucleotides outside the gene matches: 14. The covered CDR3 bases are TGCGCCAGCAGCTTGGAAATAGCGGGGCCCTTTGGGGACAAAAACATT. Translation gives CASSLEIAGPFGDKNI. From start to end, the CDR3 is CASSLEIAGPFGDKNIQYF.

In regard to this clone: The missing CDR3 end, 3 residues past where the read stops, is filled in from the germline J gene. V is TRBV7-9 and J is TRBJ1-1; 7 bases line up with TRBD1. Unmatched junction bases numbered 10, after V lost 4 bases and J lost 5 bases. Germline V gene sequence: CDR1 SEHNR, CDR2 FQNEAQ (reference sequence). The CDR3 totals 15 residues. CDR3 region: CASSYPTGDRTEAFF. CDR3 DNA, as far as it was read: TGTGCCAGCAGCTACCCCACAGGGGATAGGACTGAA.

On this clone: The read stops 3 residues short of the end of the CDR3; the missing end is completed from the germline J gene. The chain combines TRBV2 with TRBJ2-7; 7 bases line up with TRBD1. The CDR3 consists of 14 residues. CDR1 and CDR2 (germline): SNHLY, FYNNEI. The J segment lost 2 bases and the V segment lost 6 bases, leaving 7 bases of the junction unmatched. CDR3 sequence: CASRDRGTAYEQYF. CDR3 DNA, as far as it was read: TGTGCCAGCAGGGATAGAGGGACAGCCTACGAG. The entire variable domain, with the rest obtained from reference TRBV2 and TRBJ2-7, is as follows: EPEVTQTPSHQVTQMGQEVILRCVPISNHLYFYWYRQILGQKVEFLVSFYNNEISEKSEIFDDQFSVERPDGSNFTLKIRSTKLEDSAMYFCASRDRGTAYEQYFGPGTRLTVT.